The clone carrying this TCR beta chain was seen a single time. As yet, its antigen is unknown. The CDR3 contains 18 residues. V shed 0 bases, J shed 0 bases, and the junction held 4 bases outside the gene matches. Germline CDR1 reads SNHLY; CDR2 reads FYNNEI. Sequencing used immunoSEQ multiplex PCR; TCRdb keeps in-frame clones, though not all of them. The sample consists of around 150,000 clones, roughly 89% of them appearing once. This sample was included in a study of cytomegalovirus exposure and HLA in healthy donors. Study background: The platform used for the 100 to 150 validation repertoires matched that of the roughly 670 first-cohort repertoires, a later analysis reported. Whole-study results and caveats: There were 150 to 200 TCR beta chains listed as cytomegalovirus-associated. In vitro experiments confirmed that three CMV-associated chains were specific for CMV antigens.

This chain uses TRBV2 with TRBJ2-3; 12 nucleotides align to TRBD2. The clonotype was recovered from a woman aged 18-29 years in good health and CMV-seropositive. The sequenced sample consisted of PBMCs. The CDR3 spells CASSEAGTSGRSTDTQYF. As DNA, the CDR3 is TGTGCCAGCAGTGAAGCTGGAACTAGCGGGAGGAGCACAGATACGCAGTATTTT.